What follows describes a single TCR beta chain. Profiling relied on immunoSEQ multiplex PCR, and the TCRdb table lists in-frame clones only, not all of them. The sample comprises 90,000 or so clones, 85% to 95% of which are singletons, and 1.5% to 2% rests with the top ten. This sample was included in a study of T cell changes during pregnancy in multiple sclerosis. The sequences come from peripheral blood, collected after pregnancy. The sequence came from a female donor in good health, enrolled as a control in a pregnancy study.

In nucleotides, the CDR3 is TGTGCCAGCTCACCACGACTTGCAGATACGCAGTATTTT. As protein: CASSPRLADTQYF. This rearrangement joins TRBV18 to TRBJ2-3; D not certain. CDR1 and CDR2 (germline): KGHSH, LQKENI. Trimming took off 1 base at V and 4 bases at J, with 6 bases between the two ends. CDR3 size: 13 residues.